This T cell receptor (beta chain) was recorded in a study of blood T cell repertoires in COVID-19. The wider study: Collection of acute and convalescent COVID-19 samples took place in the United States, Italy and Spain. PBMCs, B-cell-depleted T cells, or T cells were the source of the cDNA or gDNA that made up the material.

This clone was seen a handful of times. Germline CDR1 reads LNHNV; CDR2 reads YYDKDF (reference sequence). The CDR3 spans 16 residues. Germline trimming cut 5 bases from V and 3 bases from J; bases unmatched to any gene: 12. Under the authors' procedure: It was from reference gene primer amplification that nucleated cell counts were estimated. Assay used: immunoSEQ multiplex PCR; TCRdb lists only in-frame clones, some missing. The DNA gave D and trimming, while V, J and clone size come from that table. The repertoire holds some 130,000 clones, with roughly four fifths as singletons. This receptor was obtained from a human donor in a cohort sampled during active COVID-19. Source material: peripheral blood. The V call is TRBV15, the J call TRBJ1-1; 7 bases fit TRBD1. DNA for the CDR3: TGTGCCACCAGCGAGGTAGGGGGCTCCGGGGACACTGAAGCTTTCTTT. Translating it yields CATSEVGGSGDTEAFF.